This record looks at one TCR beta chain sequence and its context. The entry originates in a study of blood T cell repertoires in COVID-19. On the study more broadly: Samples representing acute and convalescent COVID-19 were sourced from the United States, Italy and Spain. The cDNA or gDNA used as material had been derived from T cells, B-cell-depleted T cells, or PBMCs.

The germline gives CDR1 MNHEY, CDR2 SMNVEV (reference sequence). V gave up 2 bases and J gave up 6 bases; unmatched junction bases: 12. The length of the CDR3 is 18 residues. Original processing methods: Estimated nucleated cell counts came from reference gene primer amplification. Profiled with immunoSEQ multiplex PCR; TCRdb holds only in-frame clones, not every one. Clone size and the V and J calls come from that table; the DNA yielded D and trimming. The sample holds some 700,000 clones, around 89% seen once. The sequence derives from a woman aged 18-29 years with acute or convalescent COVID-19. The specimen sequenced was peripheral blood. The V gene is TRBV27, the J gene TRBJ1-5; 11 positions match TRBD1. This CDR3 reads CASSLLGQGASSSQPQHF. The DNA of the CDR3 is TGTGCCAGCAGTTTACTCGGACAGGGGGCTAGTTCTAGTCAGCCCCAGCATTTT.